Listed here are 31 T cell receptor beta chains from one sample, sequenced in a study of blood T cell repertoires in COVID-19. Using immunoSEQ multiplex PCR, the repertoire was profiled, and TCRdb retains in-frame clones only, with some absent. Seen here are 270,000 or so clones, 85% observed once, and the top ten hold about 14%. Sequencing used peripheral blood. The receptors derive from a human donor in a cohort sampled during active COVID-19.

V gene TRBV28 combines with J gene TRBJ1-2; the D is unclear. Trimming removed 5 bases at V and 8 bases at J, with 18 bases between. The CDR3 extends over 14 amino acids. Germline CDR1 is MDHEN and CDR2 is SYDVKM. The CDR3 reads CASSPLRSPKGYTF. CDR3 bases: TGTGCCAGCAGTCCTTTGCGTAGCCCGAAGGGCTACACCTTC.

The V call is TRBV29-1, the J call TRBJ2-4, with 9 bases aligning to TRBD1. The CDR3 has 12 residues. CDR1 and CDR2 from the germline V gene are SQVTM and ANQGSEA. Trimming removed 7 bases from V and 8 bases from J; junction bases left unmatched: 6. CDR3 sequence reads: CSAEGQGYIQYF. The CDR3 bases are TGCAGCGCTGAGGGACAGGGTTACATTCAGTACTTC. Based on the CDR3 plus reference TRBV29-1 and TRBJ2-4, the full variable domain is SAVISQKPSRDICQRGTSLTIQCQVDSQVTMMFWYRQQPGQSLTLIATANQGSEATYESGFVIDKFPISRPNLTFSTLTVSNMSPEDSSIYLCSAEGQGYIQYFGAGTRLSVL.

The chain has TRBV7-9 and TRBJ1-1; D may be TRBD1 (5 bases). Germline V gives CDR1 SEHNR, CDR2 FQNEAQ (reference sequence). The CDR3 loop spans 13 amino acids. The V end was cut by 5 bases, the J end by 1 base, with 8 bases between. Written as DNA, the CDR3 is TGTGCCAGCAGCCCGGACAAGAACACTGAAGCTTTCTTT. This sequence encodes CASSPDKNTEAFF.

The V and J genes are TRBV7-2 and TRBJ2-7; tentative D call: TRBD2 (6 bases). CDR1 is SGHTA and CDR2 is FQGNSA in the germline V gene. V lost 7 bases and J lost 4, with 23 bases in between. The CDR3 contains 16 residues. Written as DNA, the CDR3 is TGTGCCAGCATCTCTATACGGGGGACGGGACCATACGAGCAGTACTTC. Translated: CASISIRGTGPYEQYF.

V usage is TRBV18 and J usage is TRBJ2-7, with 8 nucleotides matching TRBD2. The CDR3 extends over 19 amino acids. V dropped 2 bases and J dropped 0; count of bases not matched to a gene: 15. Germline V CDR1 and CDR2: KGHSH, LQKENI. The DNA of the CDR3 is TGTGCCAGCTCACCAAGGTCAGCGGGAGATGGCTATAGCTCCTACGAGCAGTACTTC. Encoded protein: CASSPRSAGDGYSSYEQYF.

The sample holds one count of this clone. This chain connects TRBV5-1 to TRBJ2-3, with D possibly matching TRBD1 (5 bases). There are 15 residues in the CDR3. Germline V CDR1 and CDR2: SGHRS, YFSETQ. Trimming cost V 5 bases and J 2 bases, with 15 bases left between them. The CDR3 DNA sequence: TGCGCCAGCAGACCCACAGGCGTGGACACAGATACGCAGTATTTT. Translation gives CASRPTGVDTDTQYF.

V gene TRBV18 combines with J gene TRBJ1-2; TRBD1 agrees at 11 bases. Germline CDR1 reads KGHSH; CDR2 reads LQKENI. This CDR3 is 17 amino acids long. The trim removed 3 bases at V and 0 bases at J, leaving 6 bases unmatched. The CDR3 is CASSPGTGGPPNYGYTF. The CDR3 DNA is TGTGCCAGCTCACCTGGGACAGGGGGTCCCCCTAACTATGGCTACACCTTC.

The chain links TRBV3-1 (or the pseudogene TRBV3-2) to TRBJ2-3; TRBD2 agrees at 8 bases. This CDR3 spans 16 amino acids. From germline, CDR1 is LGHDT and CDR2 YNNKEL (reference sequence). The trim removed 1 base at V and 4 bases at J, leaving 7 bases unmatched. CDR3 bases: TGTGCCAGCAGCCAAGGTGGAGCGGGAGTGGCAGATACGCAGTATTTT. Amino acids: CASSQGGAGVADTQYF.

This clone was found once. The chain links TRBV5-4 to TRBJ2-3, with D perhaps TRBD2 (6 bases). V shed 0 bases and J shed 0 bases, with 11 bases lying between them. The germline V gene encodes CDR1 SGHNT and CDR2 YYREEE (reference sequence). The CDR3 extends over 16 amino acids. The CDR3: CASSLAVAGSTDTQYF. The CDR3 DNA sequence: TGTGCCAGCAGCTTGGCAGTTGCGGGAAGCACAGATACGCAGTATTTT.

This chain uses TRBV11-2 with TRBJ2-5; the match to TRBD1 covers 8 bases. The CDR3 extends over 15 amino acids. J lost 5 bases, V lost 5 bases, and 10 bases had no gene match. Germline lookup yields CDR1 SGHAT and CDR2 FQNNGV. The CDR3 nucleotides read TGTGCCAGCAGCACGATGAGGGGACAGGCCGAGACCCAGTACTTC. Amino acids: CASSTMRGQAETQYF.

The chain links TRBV2 to TRBJ1-5, with 12 bases fitting TRBD1. This CDR3 is built from 15 residues. Germline V gene data show CDR1 as SNHLY and CDR2 as FYNNEI. The ends lost 6 bases at V and 9 bases at J; junction bases unmatched: 9. The CDR3: CASRLGQGAMWPQHF. In DNA form, the CDR3 reads TGTGCCAGCAGGTTGGGACAGGGGGCCATGTGGCCCCAGCATTTT. The variable domain in full, with the rest retrieved from reference TRBV2 and TRBJ1-5, is EPEVTQTPSHQVTQMGQEVILRCVPISNHLYFYWYRQILGQKVEFLVSFYNNEISEKSEIFDDQFSVERPDGSNFTLKIRSTKLEDSAMYFCASRLGQGAMWPQHFGDGTRLSIL.

The chain is built from TRBV7-2 and TRBJ2-5, with 7 bases that match TRBD2. The CDR3 is 12 residues long. The germline V gene has CDR1 SGHTA and CDR2 FQGNSA. V trimming: 6 bases; J trimming: 5 bases; junction bases outside the gene matches: 3. DNA for the CDR3: TGTGCCAGCAGTCTTAGCGGGGAGACCCAGTACTTC. It yields the protein CASSLSGETQYF.

The gene calls are TRBV5-4 and TRBJ2-2; the match to TRBD2 covers 10 bases. V was clipped by 1 base and J by 3 bases; unmatched bases: 3. CDR3 length equals 16 residues. CDR1 and CDR2 (germline): SGHNT, YYREEE (reference sequence). The CDR3 nucleotides read TGTGCCAGCAGCTTGCTAGCGGGGGATTACACCGGGGAGCTGTTTTTT. Amino acids: CASSLLAGDYTGELFF.

The chain carries TRBV24-1 and TRBJ2-1, with D uncertain. Trimming cost V 5 bases and J 7 bases, with 11 bases left between them. Germline assignment: CDR1 KGHDR and CDR2 SFDVKD. The CDR3 extends over 13 amino acids. The CDR3 loop reads CATSVSLANEQFF. The CDR3 DNA reads as TGTGCCACCAGTGTTTCCCTGGCAAATGAGCAGTTCTTC.

This chain links TRBV30 with TRBJ2-7; possible D gene TRBD2, 6 bases. There are 14 residues in the CDR3. Germline V gene data show CDR1 as GTSNPN and CDR2 as SVGIG (reference sequence). V lost 3 bases and J 0 bases, leaving 12 bases between the germline ends. The CDR3 nucleotides are TGTGCCTGGAGCCGGTGGAGGGCCTCCTACGAGCAGTACTTC. Translation gives CAWSRWRASYEQYF.

This rearrangement joins TRBV24-1 to TRBJ2-3; 8 nucleotides align to TRBD1. Per the germline V gene, CDR1 is KGHDR and CDR2 is SFDVKD. The CDR3 runs to 18 residues. V dropped 1 base and J dropped 2; count of bases not matched to a gene: 10. In DNA, the CDR3 is TGTGCCACCAGTGATTTTAAGGCCGGGACAGGCATCACAGATACGCAGTATTTT. Its protein product is CATSDFKAGTGITDTQYF.

J is TRBJ2-6 and V is TRBV28; TRBD2 matches at 8 bases. The CDR3 spans 15 residues. Germline-derived CDR1 and CDR2 are MDHEN and SYDVKM. The CDR3 DNA sequence: TGTGCGTCCACGGGGGGGAGTGCTGGGGCCAACGTCCTGACTTTC. Its translation: CASTGGSAGANVLTF.

This clone appeared once. This CDR3 is also generated by other DNA sequences in the sample. DNA of the CDR3: TGTGCCATCAGTGAGAGACAGAACACTGAAGCTTTCTTT. Protein: CAISERQNTEAFF. The chain employs TRBV10-3 and TRBJ1-1; D ambiguous. V lost 2 bases and J lost 1, with 5 bases in between. The V gene's germline CDR1 is ENHRY and CDR2 SYGVKD. CDR3 length: 13 amino acids.

The gene calls are TRBV28 and TRBJ1-5; D gene ambiguous. Germline assignment: CDR1 MDHEN and CDR2 SYDVKM. Trimming left V 4 bases short and J 6 bases short, with 7 bases between. The CDR3 loop spans 12 amino acids. In DNA, the CDR3 is TGTGCCAGCAGTTCGTACAGTCAGCCCCAGCATTTT. Amino acids: CASSSYSQPQHF.

The J gene is TRBJ2-7, the V gene TRBV7-9; the match to TRBD1 covers 8 bases. The V gene end was trimmed by 8 bases and the J gene end by 5 bases; junction bases not matched to a gene: 8. The CDR3 has 13 amino acids. CDR1 is SEHNR, CDR2 FQNEAQ, per germline (reference sequence). The CDR3 loop is CASLPSGGHEQYF. In nucleotides, the CDR3 is TGTGCCAGCTTGCCATCAGGGGGCCACGAGCAGTACTTC.

This clone was counted a few times. This chain connects TRBV6-5 to TRBJ1-5; D is uncertain. Germline V CDR1 and CDR2: MNHEY, SVGAGI. Trimming stripped 4 bases from V and 6 bases from J, with 10 bases between. The CDR3 spans 13 residues. In DNA, the CDR3 is TGTGCCAGCAGTTTTGATTTGGCTCAGCCCCAGCATTTT. This translates into CASSFDLAQPQHF.

The V gene is TRBV28, the J gene TRBJ1-2, with D possibly TRBD1 on 6 matching bases. CDR1 is MDHEN, CDR2 SYDVKM, per germline. V dropped 1 base and J dropped 3 bases, with 12 bases sitting between them. The CDR3 extends over 15 amino acids. CDR3 nucleotide sequence: TGTGCCAGCAGTTTATTCCCCCGACAGGACTATGGCTACACCTTC. This encodes CASSLFPRQDYGYTF.

This CDR3 reads CAWSSHGGNQPQHF. CDR3 DNA sequence: TGTGCCTGGAGCTCACACGGGGGGAATCAGCCCCAGCATTTT. J is TRBJ1-5 and V is TRBV30; D is possibly TRBD1 (5 bases). CDR1 is GTSNPN and CDR2 is SVGIG in the germline V gene (reference sequence). The V and J ends lost 3 bases and 4 bases respectively, with 13 bases between them. This CDR3 comprises 14 residues.

The V gene is TRBV2, the J gene TRBJ1-4, with TRBD1 identical over 7 bases. The V gene end was trimmed by 2 bases and the J gene end by 5 bases; junction bases not matched to a gene: 5. The CDR3 totals 15 residues. CDR1 and CDR2 from the germline V gene are SNHLY and FYNNEI. CDR3 DNA: TGTGCCAGCAGTGAAAGGGGGGACAGCAATGAAAAACTGTTTTTT. This gives the protein CASSERGDSNEKLFF. Supplemented by reference TRBV2 and TRBJ1-4, the full variable domain reads EPEVTQTPSHQVTQMGQEVILRCVPISNHLYFYWYRQILGQKVEFLVSFYNNEISEKSEIFDDQFSVERPDGSNFTLKIRSTKLEDSAMYFCASSERGDSNEKLFFGSGTQLSVL.

V and J are TRBV7-9 and TRBJ1-1; 9 nucleotides agree with TRBD1. Germline V CDR1 and CDR2: SEHNR, FQNEAQ (reference sequence). The CDR3 spans 15 residues. Trimming at V came to 9 bases and at J to 5 bases, leaving 13 bases not matched to a gene. This chain's CDR3 is CASLPGTGTKTEAFF. The CDR3 region has the DNA TGTGCCAGTCTACCCGGGACAGGGACTAAAACTGAAGCTTTCTTT. Drawing the rest from reference TRBV7-9 and TRBJ1-1, the complete variable domain is DTGVSQNPRHKITKRGQNVTFRCDPISEHNRLYWYRQTLGQGPEFLTYFQNEAQLEKSRLLSDRFSAERPKGSFSTLEIQRTEQGDSAMYLCASLPGTGTKTEAFFGQGTRLTVV.

The rearrangement joins TRBV6-2 or TRBV6-3 to TRBJ2-2; D ambiguous. Germline lookup yields CDR1 MNHEY and CDR2 SVGEGT. With 5 bases removed from V and 4 bases from J, the gap between germline ends came to 5 bases. This CDR3 is 12 amino acids long. The CDR3 here is CASSTTTGELFF. The CDR3 DNA sequence: TGTGCCAGCAGTACTACCACCGGGGAGCTGTTTTTT.

This rearrangement joins TRBV5-6 to TRBJ2-2, with D hard to call. V dropped 0 bases and J dropped 6 bases, with 6 bases sitting between them. Germline V CDR1 and CDR2: SGHDT, YYEEEE. This CDR3 region has 13 residues. This chain's CDR3 is CASSLGLSGELFF. Written as DNA, the CDR3 is TGTGCCAGCAGCTTGGGACTTTCCGGGGAGCTGTTTTTT. The full variable domain, its missing parts supplied by reference TRBV5-6 and TRBJ2-2, is DAGVTQSPTHLIKTRGQQVTLRCSPKSGHDTVSWYQQALGQGPQFIFQYYEEEERQRGNFPDRFSGHQFPNYSSELNVNALLLGDSALYLCASSLGLSGELFFGEGSRLTVL.

V and J are TRBV10-3 and TRBJ2-1, with 9 bases aligning to TRBD1. The CDR3 spans 15 residues. Looked up from germline, CDR1 is ENHRY and CDR2 is SYGVKD. V was clipped by 4 bases and J by 7 bases; unmatched bases: 8. CDR3 sequence (DNA): TGTGCCATCAGTGGACCCGGGACAGGGATAAATGAGCAGTTCTTC. Its protein product is CAISGPGTGINEQFF.

V usage is TRBV27 and J usage is TRBJ2-1, with 12 bases that match TRBD2. The V and J ends lost 5 bases and 4 bases, in that order; junction bases with no gene match: 3. This CDR3 region has 15 residues. In germline, CDR1 is MNHEY, CDR2 SMNVEV (reference sequence). CDR3 in DNA: TGTGCCAGCAGTCCCACTAGCGGGAGGTACAATGAGCAGTTCTTC. The encoded protein is CASSPTSGRYNEQFF.

This rearrangement joins TRBV6-6 to TRBJ2-1, with TRBD1 matching over 9 bases. Germline CDR1 MNHNY, CDR2 SVGAGI (reference sequence). This CDR3 spans 13 amino acids. The V gene end was trimmed by 7 bases and the J gene end by 6 bases; junction bases not matched to a gene: 4. CDR3 residues: CASTRQGVNEQFF. CDR3 DNA sequence: TGTGCCAGCACCCGACAGGGGGTCAATGAGCAGTTCTTC.

V usage is TRBV19 and J usage is TRBJ2-1, with 10 bases aligning to TRBD1. The CDR3 loop spans 13 amino acids. The V and J ends lost 11 bases and 5 bases, in that order; junction bases with no gene match: 6. Germline V gene lookup returns CDR1 LNHDA and CDR2 SQIVND (reference sequence). CDR3: CAARDRGNNEQFF. The DNA of the CDR3 is TGTGCCGCACGGGACAGGGGAAACAATGAGCAGTTCTTC.